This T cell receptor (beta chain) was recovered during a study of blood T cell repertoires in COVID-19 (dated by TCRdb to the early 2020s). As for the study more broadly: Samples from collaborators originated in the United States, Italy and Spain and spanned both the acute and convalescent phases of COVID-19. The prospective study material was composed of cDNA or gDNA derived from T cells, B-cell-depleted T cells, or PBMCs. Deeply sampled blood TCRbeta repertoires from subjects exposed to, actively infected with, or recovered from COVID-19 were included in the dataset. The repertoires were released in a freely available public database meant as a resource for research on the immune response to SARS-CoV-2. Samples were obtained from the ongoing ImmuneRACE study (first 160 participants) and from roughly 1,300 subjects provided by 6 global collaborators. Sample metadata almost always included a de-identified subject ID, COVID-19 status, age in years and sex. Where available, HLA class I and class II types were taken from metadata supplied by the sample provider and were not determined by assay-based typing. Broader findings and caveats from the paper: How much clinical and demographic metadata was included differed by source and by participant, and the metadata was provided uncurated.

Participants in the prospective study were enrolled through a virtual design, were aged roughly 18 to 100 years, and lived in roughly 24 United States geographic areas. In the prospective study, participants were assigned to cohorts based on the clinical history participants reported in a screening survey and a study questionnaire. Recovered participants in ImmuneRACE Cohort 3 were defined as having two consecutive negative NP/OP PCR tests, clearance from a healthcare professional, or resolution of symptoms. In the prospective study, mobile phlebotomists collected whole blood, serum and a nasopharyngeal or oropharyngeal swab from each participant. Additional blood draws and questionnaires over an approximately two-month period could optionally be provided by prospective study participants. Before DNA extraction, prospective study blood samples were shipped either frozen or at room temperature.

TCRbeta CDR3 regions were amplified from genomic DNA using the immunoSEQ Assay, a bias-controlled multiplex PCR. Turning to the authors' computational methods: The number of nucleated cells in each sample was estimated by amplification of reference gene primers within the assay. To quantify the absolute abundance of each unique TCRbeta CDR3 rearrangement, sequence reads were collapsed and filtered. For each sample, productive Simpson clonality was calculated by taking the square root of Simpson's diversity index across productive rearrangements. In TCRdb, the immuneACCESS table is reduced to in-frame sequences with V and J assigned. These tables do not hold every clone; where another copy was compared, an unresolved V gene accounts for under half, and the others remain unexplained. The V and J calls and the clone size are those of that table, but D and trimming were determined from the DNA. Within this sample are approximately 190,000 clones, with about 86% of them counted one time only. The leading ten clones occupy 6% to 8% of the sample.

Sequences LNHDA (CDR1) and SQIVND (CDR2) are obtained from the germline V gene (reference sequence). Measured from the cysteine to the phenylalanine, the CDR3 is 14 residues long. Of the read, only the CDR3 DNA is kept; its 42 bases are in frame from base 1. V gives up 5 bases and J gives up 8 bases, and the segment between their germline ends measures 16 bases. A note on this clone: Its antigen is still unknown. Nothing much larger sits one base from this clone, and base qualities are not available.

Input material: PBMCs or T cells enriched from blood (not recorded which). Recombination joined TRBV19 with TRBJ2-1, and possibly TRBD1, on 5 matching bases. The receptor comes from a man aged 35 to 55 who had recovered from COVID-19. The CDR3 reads CASSWAGKRDEQFF. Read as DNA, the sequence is TGTGCCAGTAGTTGGGCAGGGAAAAGGGATGAGCAGTTCTTC.